These T cell receptor beta chains were read from a single sample in a study of cytomegalovirus exposure and HLA in healthy donors. The table came from immunoSEQ multiplex PCR; TCRdb's copy has only in-frame clones and leaves some out. The table includes some 150,000 clones, about 64% detected once. The sequencing input was PBMCs. These receptors were collected from a middle-aged woman in good health and CMV-seronegative. Both conserved end residues are part of each CDR3. The D gene is left open where the match is weak. Part of the rows lack a size; the others show once, few, many or a class for expanded clones.

V gene	clone size	J gene	D gene	CDR3 length	CDR3 DNA	CDR3 protein
TRBV5-1	few	TRBJ1-3	TRBD1	16	TGCGCCAGCTCCCCCTCGGGGACAGGCTCTGGAAACACCATATATTTT	CASSPSGTGSGNTIYF
TRBV10-2	.	TRBJ2-3	.	16	TGCGCCAGCAGTAGTGTGCGGGGCTTCGCTAGGGATACGCAGTATTTT	CASSSVRGFARDTQYF
TRBV4-1	few	TRBJ1-2	.	15	TGCGCCAGCAGCCAAGAGGAATCAACAGCCTATGGCTACACCTTC	CASSQEESTAYGYTF
TRBV14	.	TRBJ1-1	TRBD1	15	TGTGCCAGCAGCCGAACCGTGGCAGGGGGCGAAAGGACTTTCTTT	CASSRTVAGGERTFF
TRBV7-9	once	TRBJ2-7	TRBD1	15	TGTGCCAGCAGCCACTGGGACAGCTTTCCCCACGAGCAGTACTTC	CASSHWDSFPHEQYF
TRBV7-2	few	TRBJ1-2	.	15	TGTGCCAGCAGCTTAGCAAGCTCCCACTCCGGGGGCTACACCTTC	CASSLASSHSGGYTF
TRBV5-1	.	TRBJ2-5	TRBD1	15	TGCGCCAGCCACGATCCGACAGGGGGAGGTGAGACCCAGTACTTC	CASHDPTGGGETQYF
TRBV4-1	few	TRBJ1-1	.	16	TGCGCCAGCAGACTCACCCCTGTCGAGCGGGTCACTGAAGCTTTCTTT	CASRLTPVERVTEAFF
TRBV4-1	few	TRBJ1-2	TRBD1	16	TGCGCCAGCAGACCACAGGGCAGGGGGGCTAACTATGGCTACACCTTC	CASRPQGRGANYGYTF
TRBV7-9	.	TRBJ1-1	TRBD1	15	TGTGCCAGCAGCTTATGGGACAGGGGAGGAACTGAAGCTTTCTTT	CASSLWDRGGTEAFF
TRBV6-5	.	TRBJ2-7	TRBD1	14	TGTGCCAGCAGCCTCCGGGACAGGAGGAGCGAGCAGTACTTC	CASSLRDRRSEQYF
TRBV28	.	TRBJ1-1	TRBD1	13	TGTGCCTGCGGGACAGGGGGAAAAAGAATCGCTTTCTTT	CACGTGGKRIAFF
TRBV29-1	.	TRBJ2-2	.	11	TGCAGCGCGCGGCGGGCCGGGGAGCTGTTTTTT	CSARRAGELFF
TRBV7-9	.	TRBJ2-7	.	14	TGTGCCAGCAGCTCCCCTGTGGGACAAGACGAGCAGTACTTC	CASSSPVGQDEQYF
TRBV19	.	TRBJ1-2	.	12	TGTGCCAGCGGTCGGAGGGGCTATGGCTACACCTTC	CASGRRGYGYTF
TRBV7-2	.	TRBJ2-5	.	14	TGTGCCAGCAGCTTAGGGGGAGGAGTCGAGACCCAGTACTTC	CASSLGGGVETQYF
TRBV27	.	TRBJ2-3	TRBD2	17	TGTGCCAGCAGAGTTTGGGCCCCCCGCGGGGGGGCAGATACGCAGTATTTT	CASRVWAPRGGADTQYF
TRBV4-2	.	TRBJ2-3	.	17	TGTGCCAGCAGCCCACAGGGAGAGTCGTCTAGCACAGATACGCAGTATTTT	CASSPQGESSSTDTQYF
TRBV5-6	few	TRBJ1-1	TRBD1	15	TGTGCCAGCAGCTTCCGGTCCCGGGACAGGGACGAAGCTTTCTTT	CASSFRSRDRDEAFF
TRBV5-6	.	TRBJ2-7	.	13	TGTGCCAGCAGCTTGGCCGGGGGAGACGAGCAGTACTTC	CASSLAGGDEQYF
TRBV28	.	TRBJ1-5	TRBD1	14	TGTGCCAGCAGTTGGGACAGGGCGAATCAGCCCCAGCATTTT	CASSWDRANQPQHF
TRBV27	.	TRBJ1-2	.	16	TGTGCCAGCAGTTTACCTTCACGACAGCAAAACTATGGCTACACCTTC	CASSLPSRQQNYGYTF
TRBV19	.	TRBJ1-2	.	14	TGTGCCAGTAGTATCCGCGCGGGGAACAGTTTGGGAGACTTC	CASSIRAGNSLGDF
TRBV9	few	TRBJ1-2	TRBD1	15	TGTGCCAGCAGCGTAGGGGACAGCCAAATCTATGGCTACACCTTC	CASSVGDSQIYGYTF
TRBV6-1	.	TRBJ2-7	TRBD1	15	TGTGCCAGCAGTGAAGGGGGACAGGAGACCTACGAGCAGTACTTC	CASSEGGQETYEQYF
TRBV29-1	once	TRBJ1-2	.	12	TGCAGCATCACTCCGGACAGTTATGGCTACACCTTC	CSITPDSYGYTF
TRBV6-1	.	TRBJ1-2	TRBD1	13	TGTGCCGGAGAAGGACAGGGTGGTTATGGCTACACCTTC	CAGEGQGGYGYTF
TRBV7-2	.	TRBJ2-7	.	14	TGTGCCAGCAGCTTAGCGCACAGCTCCTACGAGCAGTACTTC	CASSLAHSSYEQYF
TRBV7-2	.	TRBJ2-2	TRBD2	15	TGTGCCAGCAGCTTGAGCGGGGGAAGCACCGGGGAGCTGTTTTTT	CASSLSGGSTGELFF
TRBV5-1	.	TRBJ1-2	.	14	TGCGCCAGCAGCGACGTCAGCAGGTCCTATGGCTACACCTTC	CASSDVSRSYGYTF
TRBV29-1	.	TRBJ1-4	.	13	TGCAGCGTTGGAGGGACAACTAATGAAAAACTGTTTTTT	CSVGGTTNEKLFF
TRBV7-9	.	TRBJ2-7	TRBD1	15	TGTGCCAGCAGACCTGGACAGGGGGTATCCTACGAGCAGTACTTC	CASRPGQGVSYEQYF
TRBV7-2	few	TRBJ2-1	.	12	TGTGCCAGCAGCTTAGATCGGGGGAAGCAGTTCTTC	CASSLDRGKQFF
TRBV28	.	TRBJ2-1	TRBD2	14	TGTGCCAGCAGCGTAGCGGGGGGGTTTAGTGAGCAGTTCTTC	CASSVAGGFSEQFF
TRBV25-1	.	TRBJ1-5	.	13	TGTGCCAACACTCGACAGGTCCTAGGGCCCCAGCATTTT	CANTRQVLGPQHF
TRBV27	.	TRBJ2-4	TRBD2	17	TGTGCCAGCAGTAGGACTAGCGGGGGGACAGCCAAAAACATTCAGTACTTC	CASSRTSGGTAKNIQYF
TRBV7-2	.	TRBJ2-5	TRBD1	16	TGTGCCAGCAGCTTAGCTGTCTCACAGGGGCAAGAGACCCAGTACTTC	CASSLAVSQGQETQYF
TRBV7-9	.	TRBJ1-5	TRBD1	14	TGTGCCAGCAGCTTAGGGACAGGGATGGGGCCCCAGCATTTT	CASSLGTGMGPQHF
TRBV14	once	TRBJ1-6	.	11	TGTGCCAGCAGCCACTACAGCCATCTCCACTTT	CASSHYSHLHF
TRBV18	.	TRBJ1-1	.	15	TGTGCCAGCTCACCCAACGGGGGGTCGAACACTGAAGCTTTCTTT	CASSPNGGSNTEAFF
TRBV7-9	.	TRBJ2-3	.	14	TGTGCCAGCACCCCGGTCCTTAGCACAGATACGCAGTATTTT	CASTPVLSTDTQYF
TRBV7-2	few	TRBJ1-1	.	14	TGTGCCAGCAGCTTGGTCTCAGGGGTCACTGAAGCTTTCTTT	CASSLVSGVTEAFF
TRBV7-2	.	TRBJ1-1	.	13	TGTGCCAGCAGCTTAGACAGGCACACTGAAGCTTTCTTT	CASSLDRHTEAFF
TRBV27	.	TRBJ2-1	TRBD1	16	TGTGCCAGCAGTTTAAATGGACAGGGGTTCTACAATGAGCAGTTCTTC	CASSLNGQGFYNEQFF
TRBV5-4	.	TRBJ1-6	TRBD1	17	TGTGCCAGCAGCTTGGCCTCCGGAGGGACAGTAATTTCACCCCTCCACTTT	CASSLASGGTVISPLHF
TRBV10-2	.	TRBJ1-1	.	15	TGCGCCAGCAGTGAGAGGGGCTCCGCGAACACTGAAGCTTTCTTT	CASSERGSANTEAFF
TRBV28	.	TRBJ1-4	.	14	TGTGCCAGCAGTTTGCTAGGGCAGGGGGAAAAACTGTTTTTT	CASSLLGQGEKLFF
TRBV27	.	TRBJ2-2	TRBD1	15	TGTGCCAGCAGGGACAGGGGAACCAGGTTCGGGGAGCTGTTTTTT	CASRDRGTRFGELFF
TRBV27	.	TRBJ2-5	.	13	TGTGCCAGCAGTTTGAGAGGAGGGGAGACCCAGTACTTC	CASSLRGGETQYF
TRBV15	.	TRBJ2-7	TRBD2	16	TGTGCCACCAGCAGAGACGCGGGGGTCCTCTCCTACGAGCAGTACTTC	CATSRDAGVLSYEQYF
TRBV29-1	few	TRBJ2-7	.	15	TGCAGCCCCCCCCTGGCGGGCCTCCTCCCCTACGAGCAGTACTTC	CSPPLAGLLPYEQYF
TRBV15	.	TRBJ1-1	.	14	TGTGCCACCAGCAGAACAGGGATGAACACTGAAGCTTTCTTT	CATSRTGMNTEAFF
TRBV6-1	.	TRBJ2-2	TRBD1	15	TGTGCCAGCACCTCCGGACAGGGGAACACCGGGGAGCTGTTTTTT	CASTSGQGNTGELFF